The sequence of this TCR beta chain was determined in a study of regulatory T cells in long-lasting Graves disease. Time point described: newly diagnosed GD, antithyroid drugs for less than 3 months. With RNA extracted from PBMCs as input, the TCR library was made. The TCR beta library used iRepertoire HTBI primers with Arm-PCR amplification of CDR3. TCRdb re-called the multiplex PCR reads through MiXCR, storing one row per CDR3 protein. The top ten clones hold just under 25% of a sample with 500,000 or so distinct CDR3 sequences, more than 15% of them seen once. There are many counts of this clonotype. The same sample was also studied in work on T cells in Graves' hyperthyroidism and ophthalmopathy. That report notes: Patients with uncontrolled infections, other autoimmune diseases, pregnancy or lactation were excluded. The HTBI primer set was used in a first-round RT-PCR of the TCR CDR3.

Sequencing was performed on peripheral blood mononuclear cells (PBMCs), taken at new diagnosis, from a patient treated with antithyroid drugs. The source of this sequence is a woman in her forties or fifties with Graves disease.

This chain's CDR3 is CASSFRRKPYEQYF. The CDR3, as DNA: TGTGCCAGCAGTTTTCGACGCAAACCCTACGAGCAGTACTTC. V is TRBV6-5 and J is TRBJ2-7, with D hard to call. The CDR3 runs to 14 residues. Per the germline V gene, CDR1 is MNHEY and CDR2 is SVGAGI. The V gene lost 4 bases and the J gene lost 2 bases, with 12 bases spanning the gap.